This T cell receptor beta chain was captured in a study of cytomegalovirus exposure and HLA in healthy donors. CDR3 size: 16 residues. The germline V and J ends were trimmed by 5 bases and 0 bases, with 14 bases remaining between them. Germline lookup yields CDR1 SGHVS and CDR2 FNYEAQ. Comments on this clone: Its specificity is not known.

A multiplex PCR was run with 60 Vbeta primers and 13 Jbeta primers. The method was immunoSEQ multiplex PCR; TCRdb's version includes in-frame clones alone and lacks a portion of them. Of more than 95,000 clones listed, 74% were seen once; the top ten hold approximately 3.9%. Findings of the study overall: In vitro work confirmed that a few CMV-associated chains recognize CMV antigens. Researchers reported in a later analysis that a missense DCLRE1C variant was tied to TCR beta V- and J-gene trimming. Differences between HLA loci emerged in a later analysis of TCR association rates, with DRB1 most and HLA-C fewest. Per a prior analysis, the majority of TCR beta V segments were productive roughly 90% or roughly 30% of the time.

The chain combines TRBV7-6 with TRBJ2-1; D possibly corresponds to TRBD2 (5 bases). This TCR was sampled from a woman aged 45-60 years in good health and CMV-seropositive. Sequencing was done on a sample of PBMCs. CDR3: CASSAGPGSSYNEQFF. DNA of the CDR3: TGTGCCAGCAGCGCCGGGCCGGGGAGCTCCTACAATGAGCAGTTCTTC.